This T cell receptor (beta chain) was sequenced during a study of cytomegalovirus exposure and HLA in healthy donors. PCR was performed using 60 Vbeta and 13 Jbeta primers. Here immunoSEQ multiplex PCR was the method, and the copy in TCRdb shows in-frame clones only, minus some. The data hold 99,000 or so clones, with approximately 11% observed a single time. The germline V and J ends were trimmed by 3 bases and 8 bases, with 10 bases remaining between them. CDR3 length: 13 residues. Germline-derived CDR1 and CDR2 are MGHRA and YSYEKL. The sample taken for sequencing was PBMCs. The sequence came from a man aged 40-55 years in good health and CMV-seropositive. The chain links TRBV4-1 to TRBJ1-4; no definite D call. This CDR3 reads CASSQGAGEKLFF. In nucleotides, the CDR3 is TGCGCCAGCAGCCAGGGAGCAGGCGAAAAACTGTTTTTT.